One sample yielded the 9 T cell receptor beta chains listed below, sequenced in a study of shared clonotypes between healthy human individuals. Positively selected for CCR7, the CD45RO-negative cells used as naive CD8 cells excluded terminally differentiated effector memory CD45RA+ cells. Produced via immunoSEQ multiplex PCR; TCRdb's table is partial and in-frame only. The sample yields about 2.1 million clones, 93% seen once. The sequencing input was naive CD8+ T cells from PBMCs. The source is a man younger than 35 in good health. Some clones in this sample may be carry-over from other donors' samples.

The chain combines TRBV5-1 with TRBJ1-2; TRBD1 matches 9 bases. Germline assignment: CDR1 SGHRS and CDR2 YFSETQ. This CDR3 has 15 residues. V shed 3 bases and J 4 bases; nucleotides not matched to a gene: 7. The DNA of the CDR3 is TGCGCCAGCAGCTCACGACAGGGGGTAGGCTATGGCTACACCTTC. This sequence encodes CASSSRQGVGYGYTF.

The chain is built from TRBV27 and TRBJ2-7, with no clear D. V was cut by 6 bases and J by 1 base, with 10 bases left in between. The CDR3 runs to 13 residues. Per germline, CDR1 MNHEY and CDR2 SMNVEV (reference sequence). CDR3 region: CASRLLNSYEQYF. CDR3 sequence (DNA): TGTGCCAGCAGACTCCTCAATTCCTACGAGCAGTACTTC.

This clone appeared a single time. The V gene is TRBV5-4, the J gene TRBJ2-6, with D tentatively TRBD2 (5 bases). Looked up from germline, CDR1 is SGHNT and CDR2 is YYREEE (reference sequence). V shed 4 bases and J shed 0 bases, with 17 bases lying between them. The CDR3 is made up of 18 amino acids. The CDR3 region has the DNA TGTGCCAGCAGCCAAAAGGTGAGGGAGTACTCTGGGGCCAACGTCCTGACTTTC. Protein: CASSQKVREYSGANVLTF.

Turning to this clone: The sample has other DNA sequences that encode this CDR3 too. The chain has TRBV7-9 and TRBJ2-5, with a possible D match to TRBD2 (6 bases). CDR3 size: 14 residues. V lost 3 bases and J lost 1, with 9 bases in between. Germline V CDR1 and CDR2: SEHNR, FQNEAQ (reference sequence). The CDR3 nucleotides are TGTGCCAGCAGCTTGGGAGGAATCCAAGAGACCCAGTACTTC. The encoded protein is CASSLGGIQETQYF.

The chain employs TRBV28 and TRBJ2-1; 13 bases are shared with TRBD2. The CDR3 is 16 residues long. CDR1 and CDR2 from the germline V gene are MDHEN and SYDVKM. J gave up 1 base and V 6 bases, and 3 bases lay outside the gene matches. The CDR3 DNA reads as TGTGCCAGCAGAGGGACTAGCGGGATATCCTACAATGAGCAGTTCTTC. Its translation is CASRGTSGISYNEQFF.

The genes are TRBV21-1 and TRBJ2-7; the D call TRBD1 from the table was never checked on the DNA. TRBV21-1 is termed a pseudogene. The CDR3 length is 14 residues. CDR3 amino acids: CASSKLSRAYEQYF. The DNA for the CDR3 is TGTGCCAGCAGCAAACTGTCCAGGGCCTACGAGCAGTACTTC.

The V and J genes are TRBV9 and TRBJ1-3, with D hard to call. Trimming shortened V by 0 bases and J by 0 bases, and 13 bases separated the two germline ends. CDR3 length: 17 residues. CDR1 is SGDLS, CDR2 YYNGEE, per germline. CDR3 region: CASSVGVTRSSGNTIYF. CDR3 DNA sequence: TGTGCCAGCAGCGTAGGAGTGACGAGAAGCTCTGGAAACACCATATATTTT.

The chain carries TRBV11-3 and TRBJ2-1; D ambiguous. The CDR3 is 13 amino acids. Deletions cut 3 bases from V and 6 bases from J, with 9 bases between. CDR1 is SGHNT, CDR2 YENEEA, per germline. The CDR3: CASSFNHGNEQFF. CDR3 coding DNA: TGTGCCAGCAGCTTCAATCACGGCAATGAGCAGTTCTTC.

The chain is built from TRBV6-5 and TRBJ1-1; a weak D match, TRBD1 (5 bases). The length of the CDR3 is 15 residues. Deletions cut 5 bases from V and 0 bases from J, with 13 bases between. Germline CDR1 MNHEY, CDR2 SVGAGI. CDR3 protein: CASSPDRTLNTEAFF. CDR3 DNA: TGTGCCAGCAGTCCCGACCGGACACTGAACACTGAAGCTTTCTTT.